The 29 T cell receptor beta chains presented below share a single source sample, sequenced in a study of blood T cell repertoires in COVID-19. Repertoires were generated with immunoSEQ multiplex PCR, while TCRdb's copy carries only in-frame clones and drops some. In the table there are 150,000 to 200,000 clones, about 81% of which are singletons. The material sequenced was peripheral blood. Every receptor here comes from a man in his fifties or sixties with active or convalescent COVID-19.

V usage is TRBV7-9 and J usage is TRBJ1-1; D gene unclear. Trimming shortened V by 5 bases and J by 0 bases, and 13 bases separated the two germline ends. From germline, CDR1 is SEHNR and CDR2 FQNEAQ (reference sequence). This CDR3 has 15 residues. The CDR3 reads CASSLGEVMNTEAFF. Here the CDR3 DNA reads TGTGCCAGCAGCCTAGGAGAGGTTATGAACACTGAAGCTTTCTTT.

The chain is built from TRBV5-1 and TRBJ2-5, with D possibly TRBD2 on 6 matching bases. This CDR3 spans 12 amino acids. Germline V CDR1 and CDR2: SGHRS, YFSETQ. With 4 bases removed from V and 7 bases from J, the gap between germline ends came to 11 bases. CDR3 sequence (DNA): TGCGCCAGCAGCGTGACAGCGGGGACCCAGTACTTC. This encodes CASSVTAGTQYF. The variable domain in full, with the rest retrieved from reference TRBV5-1 and TRBJ2-5, is KAGVTQTPRYLIKTRGQQVTLSCSPISGHRSVSWYQQTPGQGLQFLFEYFSETQRNKGNFPGRFSGRQFSNSRSEMNVSTLELGDSALYLCASSVTAGTQYFGPGTRLLVL.

Many counts were recorded for this clone. This CDR3 is CASTSGNSNADTQYF. In DNA form, the CDR3 reads TGTGCCAGCACAAGCGGGAACAGTAACGCAGATACGCAGTATTTT. V is TRBV6-5 and J is TRBJ2-3, with 7 nucleotides matching TRBD2. V was clipped by 7 bases and J by 4 bases; unmatched bases: 11. The CDR3 spans 15 residues. Germline assignment: CDR1 MNHEY and CDR2 SVGAGI.

This chain uses TRBV5-1 with TRBJ1-2; 10 bases are a match to TRBD1. The junction had 13 bases not matched to a gene; V was cut back by 4 bases and J by 7 bases. The CDR3 has 16 residues. CDR1 is SGHRS and CDR2 is YFSETQ in the germline V gene. CDR3 bases: TGCGCCAGCAGCGTGGACCCCGGGACAGGGGCCGGTGGCTACACCTTC. Encoded protein: CASSVDPGTGAGGYTF.

This clone was counted between two and nine times. The V call is TRBV11-2, the J call TRBJ1-2; 7 bases fit TRBD1. J lost 3 bases, V lost 5 bases, and 9 bases had no gene match. The germline CDR1 and CDR2 sequences are SGHAT and FQNNGV. This CDR3 spans 15 amino acids. CDR3 in amino acids: CASSPDRVTYYGYTF. The DNA for the CDR3 is TGTGCCAGCAGCCCCGACAGGGTTACGTACTATGGCTACACCTTC. The whole variable domain, filled in from reference TRBV11-2 and TRBJ1-2, reads EAGVAQSPRYKIIEKRQSVAFWCNPISGHATLYWYQQILGQGPKLLIQFQNNGVVDDSQLPKDRFSAERLKGVDSTLKIQPAKLEDSAVYLCASSPDRVTYYGYTFGSGTRLTVV.

The chain is built from TRBV7-2 and TRBJ2-3, with 9 bases lining up with TRBD2. This CDR3 region has 16 residues. Germline V gives CDR1 SGHTA, CDR2 FQGNSA. The V segment lost 2 bases and the J segment 4 bases; nucleotides outside the gene matches: 7. The CDR3 DNA is TGTGCCAGCAGCTTACGACCAGCGGGAGGCGCAGATACGCAGTATTTT. Its protein is CASSLRPAGGADTQYF.

On this clone itself: One end of the junction varies from germline; a read error may be responsible. The V call is TRBV7-6, the J call TRBJ2-5; 9 bases are a match to TRBD2. CDR1 is SGHVS, CDR2 FNYEAQ, per germline. The CDR3 is made up of 15 amino acids. The DNA of the CDR3 is TGTGCCAGCAGTAGGGCGGGGGGGACCCAAGGGACCCAGTACTTC. Translated, it gives CASSRAGGTQGTQYF.

This chain links TRBV6-6 with TRBJ1-6; 9 bases line up with TRBD1. The V and J ends lost 4 bases and 10 bases, in that order; junction bases with no gene match: 8. This CDR3 has 15 residues. Germline V gene sequence: CDR1 MNHNY, CDR2 SVGAGI (reference sequence). CDR3 DNA sequence: TGTGCCAGCAGTTCATCCGGGACAGGGACCTCACCCCTCCACTTT. Translating it yields CASSSSGTGTSPLHF.

The chain has TRBV5-1 and TRBJ2-5; D gene uncertain. Germline-derived CDR1 and CDR2 are SGHRS and YFSETQ. The length of the CDR3 is 14 residues. Deletions cut 0 bases from V and 3 bases from J, with 9 bases between. The CDR3 loop reads CASSLGQVEETQYF. The CDR3 nucleotides are TGCGCCAGCAGCTTGGGGCAGGTGGAAGAGACCCAGTACTTC.

J is TRBJ2-2 and V is TRBV25-1; D is undetermined. Germline V gives CDR1 MGHDK, CDR2 SYGVNS. CDR3 size: 15 residues. The V end lost 5 bases, the J end lost 5 bases, and 15 bases lay between the germline ends. CDR3 in amino acids: CASSSRAHGTGELFF. The CDR3 bases are TGTGCCAGCAGTTCCCGAGCGCATGGGACCGGGGAGCTGTTTTTT. Full variable domain (rest looked up from reference TRBV25-1 and TRBJ2-2): EADIYQTPRYLVIGTGKKITLECSQTMGHDKMYWYQQDPGMELHLIHYSYGVNSTEKGDLSSESTVSRIRTEHFPLTLESARPSHTSQYLCASSSRAHGTGELFFGEGSRLTVL.

The V gene is TRBV21-1, the J gene TRBJ2-7; the table's D call TRBD1 went unverified against the DNA. TRBV21-1 is a pseudogene. The CDR3 is 15 residues long. The DNA of the CDR3 is TGTGCCAGCAGCAAAGTTGAGGACAGCTCCTACGAGCAGTACTTC. Translated, it gives CASSKVEDSSYEQYF.

This rearrangement joins TRBV29-1 to TRBJ2-3; D perhaps matches TRBD2 (5 bases). Germline V CDR1 and CDR2: SQVTM, ANQGSEA. The V gene lost 6 bases and the J gene lost 3 bases, with 22 bases spanning the gap. This CDR3 region has 16 residues. The CDR3: CSVRGKVASGTDTQYF. The CDR3 DNA follows: TGCAGCGTCCGCGGCAAGGTCGCGTCGGGGACAGATACGCAGTATTTT.

This clone was observed a few times. This rearrangement joins TRBV5-8 to TRBJ1-2, with D possibly TRBD1 on 5 matching bases. The germline gives CDR1 SGHTS, CDR2 YDEGEE. The CDR3 totals 14 residues. The germline V and J ends were trimmed by 0 bases and 2 bases, with 8 bases remaining between them. CDR3 DNA sequence: TGTGCCAGCAGCTTGGTCCCAGGGAACTATGGCTACACCTTC. It is translated as CASSLVPGNYGYTF.

The chain recombines TRBV5-1 with TRBJ2-1, with D unclear. This CDR3 comprises 16 residues. Trimming removed 0 bases from V and 0 bases from J, with 10 bases in between. CDR1 and CDR2 (germline): SGHRS, YFSETQ. CDR3 sequence: CASSLAPASSYNEQFF. CDR3 coding DNA: TGCGCCAGCAGCTTGGCCCCAGCGAGCTCCTACAATGAGCAGTTCTTC.

This clone was counted a single time. The chain recombines TRBV25-1 with TRBJ2-7, with D perhaps TRBD1 (6 bases). V was cut by 4 bases and J by 5 bases, with 15 bases left in between. Germline-derived CDR1 and CDR2 are MGHDK and SYGVNS. The CDR3 extends over 14 amino acids. The CDR3 DNA is TGTGCCAGCAGTGCTGTGACAGGAACCAACGAGCAGTACTTC. Encoded protein: CASSAVTGTNEQYF.

The chain joins TRBV11-2 to TRBJ2-7; 11 positions match TRBD2. The CDR3 is 13 amino acids. CDR1 is SGHAT, CDR2 FQNNGV, per germline. J was trimmed by 6 bases and V by 8 bases; bases with no gene match: 6. CDR3 protein: CASGLAGGSEQYF. The CDR3, as DNA: TGTGCCAGCGGCCTAGCGGGAGGTTCCGAGCAGTACTTC.

This sequence joins TRBV5-4 and TRBJ2-7; TRBD1 aligns across 12 bases. Trimming took 4 bases from V and 3 from J; bases not matched to a gene: 2. Germline assignment: CDR1 SGHNT and CDR2 YYREEE (reference sequence). The CDR3 runs 14 residues. The CDR3 nucleotides are TGTGCCAGCAGCGGGGACAGGGGGCTCTACGAGCAGTACTTC. This sequence encodes CASSGDRGLYEQYF. Full variable domain (missing parts from reference TRBV5-4 and TRBJ2-7): ETGVTQSPTHLIKTRGQQVTLRCSSQSGHNTVSWYQQALGQGPQFIFQYYREEENGRGNFPPRFSGLQFPNYSSELNVNALELDDSALYLCASSGDRGLYEQYFGPGTRLTVT.

This clone came up a few times. This sequence joins TRBV18 and TRBJ2-7, with 8 bases matching TRBD1. Germline V gives CDR1 KGHSH, CDR2 LQKENI. The CDR3 spans 13 residues. V shed 6 bases and J 3 bases; nucleotides not matched to a gene: 4. The CDR3 protein is CASSTGVVYEQYF. The DNA for the CDR3 is TGTGCCAGCTCGACAGGGGTTGTCTACGAGCAGTACTTC.

This sequence joins TRBV4-2 and TRBJ2-1, with TRBD2 matching 11 bases. Looked up from germline, CDR1 is LGHNA and CDR2 is YNFKEQ. After removal of 5 bases from V and 4 bases from J, the junction contained 7 bases not matched to a gene. The CDR3 length is 16 residues. In DNA form, the CDR3 reads TGTGCCAGCAGCACCAGACTAGCGGGAAAATACAATGAGCAGTTCTTC. This translates into CASSTRLAGKYNEQFF.

This clone was found once. The chain employs TRBV29-1 and TRBJ2-2; TRBD2 might be the D (5 bases). Germline V gene lookup returns CDR1 SQVTM and CDR2 ANQGSEA. Trimming stripped 6 bases from V and 2 bases from J, with 16 bases between. The CDR3 has 15 amino acids. The CDR3 nucleotides read TGCAGCGTCCAACCGGGAACTTCCAACACCGGGGAGCTGTTTTTT. The encoded protein is CSVQPGTSNTGELFF.

The V and J genes are TRBV15 and TRBJ2-1; the match to TRBD2 covers 7 bases. This CDR3 comprises 15 residues. Germline values: CDR1 LNHNV, CDR2 YYDKDF (reference sequence). V gave up 8 bases and J gave up 4 bases; unmatched junction bases: 11. CDR3 sequence: CATGDAAGEYNEQFF. CDR3 coding DNA: TGTGCCACCGGGGATGCGGCGGGAGAGTACAATGAGCAGTTCTTC.

This clone was recorded once. The CDR3 DNA is TGTGCCAGCAGCCCAGGGGGCCAGGGAGGGGAGACCCAGTACTTC. Translating it yields CASSPGGQGGETQYF. The chain is built from TRBV7-2 and TRBJ2-5; TRBD1 is a possible D gene (8 bases). The V end was cut by 5 bases, the J end by 5 bases, with 18 bases between. This CDR3 has 15 amino acids. Germline loops: CDR1 SGHTA, CDR2 FQGNSA.

The chain employs TRBV5-6 and TRBJ2-7, with TRBD2 matching over 15 bases. This CDR3 comprises 16 residues. The V segment lost 4 bases and the J segment 5 bases; nucleotides outside the gene matches: 7. Germline CDR1 reads SGHDT; CDR2 reads YYEEEE. CDR3 residues: CASSQGLAGGPHEQYF. CDR3 DNA: TGTGCCAGCAGCCAAGGACTAGCGGGAGGGCCCCACGAGCAGTACTTC.

The chain links TRBV7-8 to TRBJ1-1, with 7 bases that match TRBD1. V lost 0 bases and J lost 0; bases outside the gene matches: 4. The CDR3 loop spans 16 amino acids. CDR1 is SGHVS, CDR2 FQNEAQ, per germline. This CDR3 is CASSLANRGLNTEAFF. CDR3 nucleotide sequence: TGTGCCAGCAGCTTAGCTAACAGGGGATTGAACACTGAAGCTTTCTTT. Filled out from reference TRBV7-8 and TRBJ1-1, the complete variable domain reads GAGVSQSPRYKVAKRGQDVALRCDPISGHVSLFWYQQALGQGPEFLTYFQNEAQLDKSGLPSDRFFAERPEGSVSTLKIQRTQQEDSAVYLCASSLANRGLNTEAFFGQGTRLTVV.

This chain links TRBV20-1 with TRBJ1-2; no firm D call. Germline CDR1 reads DFQATT; CDR2 reads SNEGSKA (reference sequence). Trimming removed 7 bases at V and 1 base at J, with 7 bases between. This CDR3 contains 11 residues. The CDR3: CSGENNYGYTF. CDR3 sequence (DNA): TGCAGTGGAGAAAATAACTATGGCTACACCTTC.

V gene TRBV7-9 combines with J gene TRBJ2-5; possibly TRBD2 for D (6 bases). The CDR3 has 16 amino acids. The V and J ends lost 4 bases and 2 bases respectively, with 17 bases between them. CDR1 is SEHNR, CDR2 FQNEAQ, per germline (reference sequence). CDR3 protein: CASSYRLLAAQETQYF. CDR3 coding DNA: TGTGCCAGCAGCTACCGTCTTTTAGCGGCTCAAGAGACCCAGTACTTC.

The genes are TRBV19 and TRBJ2-1; D possibly corresponds to TRBD1 (5 bases). The CDR3 is 15 amino acids. Germline values: CDR1 LNHDA, CDR2 SQIVND (reference sequence). V lost 5 bases, J lost 0 bases, and 11 bases lay in between. CDR3 DNA: TGTGCCAGTAGTGTCGACAGTAGCTCCTACAATGAGCAGTTCTTC. Its protein product is CASSVDSSSYNEQFF.

V and J are TRBV27 and TRBJ1-6; D not certain. The CDR3 sequence is 15 residues long. Germline CDR1 and CDR2: MNHEY and SMNVEV (reference sequence). Trimming removed 6 bases from V and 8 bases from J, with 17 bases in between. The CDR3 nucleotides read TGTGCCAGCAGGCCCCTTCAGGATCGGCATTCACCCCTCCACTTT. It encodes CASRPLQDRHSPLHF.

The chain recombines TRBV6-5 with TRBJ2-5, with 13 positions matching TRBD2. The CDR3 has 15 amino acids. Germline CDR1 MNHEY, CDR2 SVGAGI. The ends lost 2 bases at V and 3 bases at J; junction bases unmatched: 0. This CDR3 reads CASSYGLAGEETQYF. DNA of the CDR3: TGTGCCAGCAGTTACGGACTAGCGGGGGAAGAGACCCAGTACTTC.